Listed below are T cell receptor beta chains from one sample, sequenced in a study of Ad26.COV2.S vaccination and SARS-CoV-2 variants. TCRdb keeps only in-frame clones here, not all; method: immunoSEQ multiplex PCR. Of some 320,000 clones in the sample, 85% were seen once. Sequences were derived from peripheral blood, sampled in a trial of Ad26.COV2.S vaccine versus placebo. The receptors here all came from a person aged 18-65 years who received the Ad26.COV2.S COVID-19 vaccine or a placebo. Each CDR3 is given without its conserved first and last residue. The D gene is left open where the match is weak.

D | V | length | CDR3
- | TRBV19 | 12 | ASSILGTNTEAF
- | TRBV28 | 11 | ASSTGQNYGYT
- | TRBV29-1 | 9 | SVYGSTEAF
- | TRBV6-1 | 15 | ASSEALGGARNSPLH
- | TRBV12-3/TRBV12-4 | 11 | ASRARAFQPQH
TRBD1 | TRBV5-1 | 13 | ASSLAGTGEEKLF
- | TRBV18 | 12 | ASSPRVGSDEQF
- | TRBV28 | 10 | ASSFTGSPLH
- | TRBV19 | 11 | ASSAAGNGELF
TRBD1 | TRBV5-5 | 10 | ASSLGDRVYT
- | TRBV18 | 14 | ASSPNALGTNEKLF
- | TRBV28 | 13 | ASSSRIAYYNEQF
TRBD1 | TRBV2 | 13 | ASSDVTGGKNIQY
- | TRBV6-1 | 10 | ASSEFRNTIY
TRBD1 | TRBV18 | 13 | ASSPNRGAGETQY
- | TRBV4-2 | 11 | ASSQEFGNEQF
- | TRBV7-9 | 12 | ASSFYSGANVLT
TRBD1 | TRBV18 | 13 | ASSPEQGAWETQY
- | TRBV4-1 | 13 | ASSPPGGITYEQY
TRBD1 | TRBV2 | 12 | ASLRRTGKGEQY
- | TRBV6-1 | 11 | ASSEQRQETQY
TRBD1 | TRBV4-2 | 18 | ASSQEVNRRGLPYNSPLH
TRBD2 | TRBV25-1 | 13 | ASSEGAGLASEQY
- | TRBV15 | 14 | ATSRNRDPVGEKLF
- | TRBV5-1 | 11 | ASSLDSLYEQY
TRBD1 | TRBV11-2 | 13 | ASSPQGLGNNEQF
- | TRBV3-1/TRBV3-2 | 12 | ASSPQGIAEKLF
- | TRBV5-6 | 13 | ASSSRSSLWYEQY
- | TRBV7-8 | 12 | ASSLLGSGNTIY
TRBD1 | TRBV10-3 | 13 | ATSSRTGGYNEQF
TRBD2 | TRBV24-1 | 15 | ATSAVPSGVLRDTQY
- | TRBV5-4 | 18 | ASSGGRDDRRETSGNTIY
TRBD1 | TRBV19 | 12 | ASHSRDSLYGYT
TRBD1 | TRBV18 | 13 | ASSPHTTGAGEQY
- | TRBV5-4 | 13 | ASSFDPTSYNEQF
- | TRBV27 | 13 | ASRQGTASSYEQY
- | TRBV9 | 16 | ASRHEQGAFSGANVLT
TRBD2 | TRBV7-9 | 15 | ASSGLAGPRPSYEQY
- | TRBV4-2 | 12 | ASSQPELSYEQY
- | TRBV5-1 | 12 | ASTHRGATDTQY